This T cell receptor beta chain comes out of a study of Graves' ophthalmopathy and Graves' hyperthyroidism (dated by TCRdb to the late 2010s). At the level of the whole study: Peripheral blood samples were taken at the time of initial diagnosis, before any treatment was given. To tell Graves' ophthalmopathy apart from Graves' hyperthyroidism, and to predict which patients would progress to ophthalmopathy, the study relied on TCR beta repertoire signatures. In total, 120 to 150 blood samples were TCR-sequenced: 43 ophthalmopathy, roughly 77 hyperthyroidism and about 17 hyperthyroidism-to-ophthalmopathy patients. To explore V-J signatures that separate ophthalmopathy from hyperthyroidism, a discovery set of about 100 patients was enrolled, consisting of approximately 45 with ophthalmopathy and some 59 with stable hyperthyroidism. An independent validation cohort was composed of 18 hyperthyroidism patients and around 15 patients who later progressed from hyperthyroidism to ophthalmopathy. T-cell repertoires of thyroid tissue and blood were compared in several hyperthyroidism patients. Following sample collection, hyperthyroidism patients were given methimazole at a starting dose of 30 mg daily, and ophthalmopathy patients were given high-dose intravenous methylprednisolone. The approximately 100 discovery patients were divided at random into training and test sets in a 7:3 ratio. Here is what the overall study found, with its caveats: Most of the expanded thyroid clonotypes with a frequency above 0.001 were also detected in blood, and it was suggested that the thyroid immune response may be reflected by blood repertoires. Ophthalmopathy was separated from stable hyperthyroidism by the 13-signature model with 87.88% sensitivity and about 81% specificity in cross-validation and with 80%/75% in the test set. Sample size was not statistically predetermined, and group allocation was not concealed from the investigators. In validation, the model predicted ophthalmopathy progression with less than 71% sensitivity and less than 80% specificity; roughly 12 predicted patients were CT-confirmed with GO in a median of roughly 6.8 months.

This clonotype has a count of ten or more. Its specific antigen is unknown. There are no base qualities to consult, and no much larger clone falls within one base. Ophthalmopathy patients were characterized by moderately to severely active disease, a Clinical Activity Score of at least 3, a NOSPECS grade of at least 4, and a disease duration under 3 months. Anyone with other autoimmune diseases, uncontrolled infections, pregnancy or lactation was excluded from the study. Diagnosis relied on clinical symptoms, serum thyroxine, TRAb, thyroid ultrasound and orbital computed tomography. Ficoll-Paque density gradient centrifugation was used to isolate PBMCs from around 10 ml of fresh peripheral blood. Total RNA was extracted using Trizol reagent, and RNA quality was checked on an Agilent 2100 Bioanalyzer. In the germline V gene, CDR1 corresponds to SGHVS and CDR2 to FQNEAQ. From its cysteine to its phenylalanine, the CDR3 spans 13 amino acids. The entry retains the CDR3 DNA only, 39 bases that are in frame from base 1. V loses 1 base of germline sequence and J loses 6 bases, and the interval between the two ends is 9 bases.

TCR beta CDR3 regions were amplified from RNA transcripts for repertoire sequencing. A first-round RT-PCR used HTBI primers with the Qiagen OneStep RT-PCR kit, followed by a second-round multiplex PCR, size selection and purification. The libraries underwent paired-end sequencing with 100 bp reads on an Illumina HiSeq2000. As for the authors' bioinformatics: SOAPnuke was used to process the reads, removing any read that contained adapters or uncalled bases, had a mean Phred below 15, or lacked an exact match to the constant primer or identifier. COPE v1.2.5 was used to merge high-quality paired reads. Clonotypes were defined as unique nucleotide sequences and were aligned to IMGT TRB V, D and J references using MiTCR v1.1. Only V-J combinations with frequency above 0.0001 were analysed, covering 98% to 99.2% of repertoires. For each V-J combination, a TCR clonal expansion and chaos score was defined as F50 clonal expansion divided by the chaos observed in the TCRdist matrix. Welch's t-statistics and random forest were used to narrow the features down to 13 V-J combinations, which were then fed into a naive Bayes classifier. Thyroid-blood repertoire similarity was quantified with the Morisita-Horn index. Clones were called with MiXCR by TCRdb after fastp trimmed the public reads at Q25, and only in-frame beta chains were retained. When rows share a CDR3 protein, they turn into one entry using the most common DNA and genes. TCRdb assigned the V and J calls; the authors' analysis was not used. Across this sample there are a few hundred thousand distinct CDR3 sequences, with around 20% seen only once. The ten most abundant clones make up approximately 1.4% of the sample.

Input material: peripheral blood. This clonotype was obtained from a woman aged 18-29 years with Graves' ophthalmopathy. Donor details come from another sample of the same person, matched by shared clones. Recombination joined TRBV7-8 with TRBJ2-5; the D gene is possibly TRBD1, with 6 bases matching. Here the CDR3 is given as CASSLGQGKTQYF. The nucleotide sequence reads TGTGCCAGCAGCTTAGGGCAGGGGAAGACCCAGTACTTC.